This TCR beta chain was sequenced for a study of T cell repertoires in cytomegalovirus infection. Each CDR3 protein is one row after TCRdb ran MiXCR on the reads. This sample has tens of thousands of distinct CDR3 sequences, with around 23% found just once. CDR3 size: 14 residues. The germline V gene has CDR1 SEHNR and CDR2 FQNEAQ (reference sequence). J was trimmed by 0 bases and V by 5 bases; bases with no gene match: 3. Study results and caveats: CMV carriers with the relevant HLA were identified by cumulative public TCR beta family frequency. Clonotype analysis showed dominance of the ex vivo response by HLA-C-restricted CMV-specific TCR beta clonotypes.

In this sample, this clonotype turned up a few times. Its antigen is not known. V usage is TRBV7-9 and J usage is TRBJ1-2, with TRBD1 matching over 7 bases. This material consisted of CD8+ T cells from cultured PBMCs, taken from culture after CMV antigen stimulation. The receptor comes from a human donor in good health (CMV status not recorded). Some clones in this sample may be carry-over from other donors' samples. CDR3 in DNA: TGTGCCAGCAGCGGACAGGAAGCTAACTATGGCTACACCTTC. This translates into CASSGQEANYGYTF.